This T cell receptor beta chain stems from a study of T cell repertoires in cytomegalovirus infection. Study results and caveats: The ex vivo response showed dominance by HLA-C-restricted CMV-specific TCR beta clonotypes.

TCRdb redid the calling of the reads with MiXCR, one entry per CDR3 protein. The table records 200,000 or so distinct CDR3 sequences, 28% of them present only once. Germline-derived CDR1 and CDR2 are MNHNS and SASEGT. Trimming removed 5 bases at V and 10 bases at J, with 20 bases between. The CDR3 has 14 residues. A word on this clonotype: Its antigen is as yet unknown.

Sequenced sample: PBMCs. This clonotype was obtained from a human donor in good health (CMV status not recorded). Some clones in this sample may be carry-over from other donors' samples. The chain combines TRBV6-1 with TRBJ1-1; D might be TRBD1 (5 bases). This CDR3 reads CASSRDLTVGGAFF. DNA of the CDR3: TGTGCCAGCAGTCGCGATCTGACGGTCGGGGGAGCTTTCTTT.